Listed below are T cell receptor beta chains from one sample, sequenced in a study of T cell responses to AZD1222 COVID-19 vaccine. Only in-frame clones appear in the TCRdb table, and some are missing; sequencing was by immunoSEQ multiplex PCR. The sample lists 90,000 to 120,000 clones, roughly 89% occurring once. The material sequenced was peripheral blood, taken on day 0 of AZD1222 vaccination. The receptors derive from an adult in good health. CDR3s include the opening cysteine and the closing phenylalanine or tryptophan. Fields, in order: D gene, clone size, J gene, V gene, CDR3 DNA, CDR3 protein. A D gene is named only where the DNA matches it firmly. Size is omitted from some rows. Given values are once, few, many or a class for expanded clones.

d_call: -; clone_size: -; j_call: TRBJ2-7; v_call: TRBV5-1; cdr3_nt: TGCGCCAGCAGCCAGGAAGGCAGGGGCTCCCTGTACGAGCAGTACTTC; cdr3_aa: CASSQEGRGSLYEQYF
d_call: TRBD2; clone_size: -; j_call: TRBJ2-5; v_call: TRBV20-1; cdr3_nt: TGCAGTGCTAGTTCGTCTGGAGCGGGGGGGCGTGAGACCCAGTACTTC; cdr3_aa: CSASSSGAGGRETQYF
d_call: -; clone_size: -; j_call: TRBJ1-1; v_call: TRBV20-1; cdr3_nt: TGCAGTGCTAGAGCGTCGGCTGAAGCTTTCTTT; cdr3_aa: CSARASAEAFF
d_call: TRBD1; clone_size: -; j_call: TRBJ1-2; v_call: TRBV29-1; cdr3_nt: TGCAGCGTTCGGACAGGATCGGCGTATGGCTACACCTTC; cdr3_aa: CSVRTGSAYGYTF
d_call: -; clone_size: -; j_call: TRBJ1-6; v_call: TRBV6-5; cdr3_nt: TGTGCCAGCAGCCTGTACTCCTATAATTCACCCCTCCACTTT; cdr3_aa: CASSLYSYNSPLHF
d_call: -; clone_size: -; j_call: TRBJ1-1; v_call: TRBV29-1; cdr3_nt: TGCAGCGTTGCGTCGGCAGAAGCTTTCTTT; cdr3_aa: CSVASAEAFF
d_call: -; clone_size: once; j_call: TRBJ2-3; v_call: TRBV7-9; cdr3_nt: TGTGCCAGCAGCTTTTCAGGGTCCAGAATTGATACGCAGTATTTT; cdr3_aa: CASSFSGSRIDTQYF
d_call: -; clone_size: -; j_call: TRBJ2-7; v_call: TRBV27; cdr3_nt: TGTGCCAGCAGCCCGGTTAGGGGTTTTGTTTACGAGCAGTACTTC; cdr3_aa: CASSPVRGFVYEQYF
d_call: -; clone_size: -; j_call: TRBJ2-5; v_call: TRBV29-1; cdr3_nt: TGCAGCGTTGGGTTGGGGGCGGGGGAGACCCAGTACTTC; cdr3_aa: CSVGLGAGETQYF
d_call: -; clone_size: -; j_call: TRBJ1-6; v_call: TRBV5-6; cdr3_nt: TGTGCCAGCAGCTCGACAGTGGGACCTTCACCCCTCCACTTT; cdr3_aa: CASSSTVGPSPLHF
d_call: -; clone_size: once; j_call: TRBJ1-1; v_call: TRBV12-3/TRBV12-4; cdr3_nt: TGTGCCAGCAGTTTTTTCAAGCCCGAAGCTTTCTTT; cdr3_aa: CASSFFKPEAFF
d_call: -; clone_size: -; j_call: TRBJ2-1; v_call: TRBV11-2; cdr3_nt: TGTGCCAGCAGCTTAGATCCTCTAAGAGAGCAGTTCTTC; cdr3_aa: CASSLDPLREQFF
d_call: -; clone_size: -; j_call: TRBJ1-6; v_call: TRBV6-5; cdr3_nt: TGTGCCAGCAGTTACTCCCAGGGAGCTGGGAATTCACCCCTCCACTTT; cdr3_aa: CASSYSQGAGNSPLHF
d_call: TRBD1; clone_size: -; j_call: TRBJ1-1; v_call: TRBV20-1; cdr3_nt: TGCAGTGCTCGGGACAGGGTGAAAGCTTTCTTT; cdr3_aa: CSARDRVKAFF
d_call: TRBD1; clone_size: -; j_call: TRBJ2-5; v_call: TRBV27; cdr3_nt: TGTGCCAGCAGTCTAGGGGGCGAATACCAAGAGACCCAGTACTTC; cdr3_aa: CASSLGGEYQETQYF
d_call: -; clone_size: -; j_call: TRBJ1-5; v_call: TRBV6-5; cdr3_nt: TGTGCCAGCAGTCCCACCCCCGGGCAGCCCCAGCATTTT; cdr3_aa: CASSPTPGQPQHF
d_call: -; clone_size: -; j_call: TRBJ2-7; v_call: TRBV5-4; cdr3_nt: TGTGCCAGCAGCTTTCGGGCGGGAGAGCAGTACTTC; cdr3_aa: CASSFRAGEQYF
d_call: TRBD1; clone_size: few; j_call: TRBJ2-7; v_call: TRBV2; cdr3_nt: TGTGCCAGCAGTCTAACAGGGGGCGAGCAGTACTTC; cdr3_aa: CASSLTGGEQYF